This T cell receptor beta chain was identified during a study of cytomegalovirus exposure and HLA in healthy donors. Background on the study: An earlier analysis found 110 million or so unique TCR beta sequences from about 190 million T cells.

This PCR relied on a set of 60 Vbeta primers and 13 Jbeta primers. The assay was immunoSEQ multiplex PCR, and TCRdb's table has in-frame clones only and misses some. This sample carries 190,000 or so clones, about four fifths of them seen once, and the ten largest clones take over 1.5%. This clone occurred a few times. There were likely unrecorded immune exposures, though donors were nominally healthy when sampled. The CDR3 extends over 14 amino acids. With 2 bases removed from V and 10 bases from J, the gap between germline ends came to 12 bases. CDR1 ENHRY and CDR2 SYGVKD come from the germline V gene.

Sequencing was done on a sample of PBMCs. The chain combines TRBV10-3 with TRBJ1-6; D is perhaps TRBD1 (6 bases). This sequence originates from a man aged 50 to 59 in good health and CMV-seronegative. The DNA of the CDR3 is TGTGCCATCAGTGAGGAGACAGGATACTCACCCCTCCACTTT. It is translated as CAISEETGYSPLHF.